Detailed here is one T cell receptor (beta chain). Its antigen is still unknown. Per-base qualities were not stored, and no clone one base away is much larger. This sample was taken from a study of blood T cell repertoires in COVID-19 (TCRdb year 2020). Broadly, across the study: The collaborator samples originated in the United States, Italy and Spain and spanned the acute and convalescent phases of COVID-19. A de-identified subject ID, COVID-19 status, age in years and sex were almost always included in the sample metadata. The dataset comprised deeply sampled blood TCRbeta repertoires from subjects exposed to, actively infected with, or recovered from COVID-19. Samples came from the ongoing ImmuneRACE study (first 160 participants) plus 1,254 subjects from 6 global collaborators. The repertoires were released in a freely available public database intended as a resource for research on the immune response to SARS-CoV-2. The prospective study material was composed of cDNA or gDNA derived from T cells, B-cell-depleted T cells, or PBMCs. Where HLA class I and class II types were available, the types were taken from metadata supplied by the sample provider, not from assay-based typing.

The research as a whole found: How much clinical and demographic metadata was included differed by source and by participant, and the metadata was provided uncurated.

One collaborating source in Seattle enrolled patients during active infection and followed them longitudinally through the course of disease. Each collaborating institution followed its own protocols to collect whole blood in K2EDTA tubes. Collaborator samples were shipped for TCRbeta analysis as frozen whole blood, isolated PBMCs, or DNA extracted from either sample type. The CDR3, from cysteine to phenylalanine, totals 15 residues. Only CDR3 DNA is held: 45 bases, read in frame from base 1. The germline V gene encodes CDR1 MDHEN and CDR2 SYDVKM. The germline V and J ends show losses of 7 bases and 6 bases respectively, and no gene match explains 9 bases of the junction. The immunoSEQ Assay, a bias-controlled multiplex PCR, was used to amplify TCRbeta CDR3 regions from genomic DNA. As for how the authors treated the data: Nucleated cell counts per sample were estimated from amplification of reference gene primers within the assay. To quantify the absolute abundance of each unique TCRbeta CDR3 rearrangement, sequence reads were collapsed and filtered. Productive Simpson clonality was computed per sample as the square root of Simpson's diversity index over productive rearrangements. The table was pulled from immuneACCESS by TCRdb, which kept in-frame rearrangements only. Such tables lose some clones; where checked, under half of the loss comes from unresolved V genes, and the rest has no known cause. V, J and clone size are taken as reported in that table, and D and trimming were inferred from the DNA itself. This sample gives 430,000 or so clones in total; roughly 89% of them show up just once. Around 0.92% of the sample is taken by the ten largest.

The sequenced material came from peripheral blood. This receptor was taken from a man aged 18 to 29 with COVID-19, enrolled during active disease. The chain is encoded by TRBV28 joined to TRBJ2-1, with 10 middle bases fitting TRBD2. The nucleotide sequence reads TGTGCCAGCAAAGGGGGAAGCGGGAGGGTCAATGAGCAGTTCTTC. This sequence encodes CASKGGSGRVNEQFF.